Each of the 21 T cell receptor beta chains below was sequenced from the same sample in a study of T-cell reconstitution after alpha-beta-depleted transplantation in children. The authors prepared the TCRbeta library with unique molecular identifiers. Each CDR3 protein gets one entry after TCRdb re-called the PCR reads with MiXCR. The repertoire has some 400,000 distinct CDR3 sequences, roughly 20% of them found once; the top ten carry less than 4.5%. Specimen: PBMCs from the stem cell graft donor, collected from the stem cell graft. All receptors derive from a human donor who donated a stem cell graft to a child with acute myeloid leukemia.

The V gene is TRBV18, the J gene TRBJ2-1; D perhaps matches TRBD1 (6 bases). Trimming left V 5 bases short and J 4 bases short, with 9 bases between. CDR3 length equals 13 residues. From germline, CDR1 is KGHSH and CDR2 LQKENI. The CDR3 DNA sequence: TGTGCCAGCTCATCCACAGGGTACAATGAGCAGTTCTTC. Translating gives CASSSTGYNEQFF.

This clonotype was counted a few times. V and J are TRBV6-5 and TRBJ1-1; no reliable D call. The V end was cut by 5 bases, the J end by 4 bases, with 8 bases between. The CDR3 is made up of 12 amino acids. Germline CDR1 reads MNHEY; CDR2 reads SVGAGI. Here the CDR3 reads CASSPMGTEAFF. CDR3 nucleotide sequence: TGTGCCAGCAGTCCCATGGGCACTGAAGCTTTCTTT.

This clonotype occurred a few times. The V and J genes are TRBV12-3 or TRBV12-4 and TRBJ2-7; D call uncertain. Trimming took off 2 bases at V and 7 bases at J, with 9 bases between the two ends. CDR3 length: 12 residues. The CDR3 coding sequence is TGTGCCAGCAGTTTACAGTCGAGAGAGCAGTACTTC. As protein: CASSLQSREQYF.

Many counts were recorded for this clonotype. V gene TRBV4-3 combines with J gene TRBJ1-2, with 7 bases matching TRBD1. CDR1 is LGHNA and CDR2 is YSLEER in the germline V gene. The CDR3 is 15 amino acids. Losses at the gene ends were 0 bases for V and 4 bases for J; bases not matched to a gene: 5. CDR3 nucleotides: TGCGCCAGCAGCCAAGAGGACAGGAGATTCTATGGCTACACCTTC. Encoded protein: CASSQEDRRFYGYTF.

This clonotype appeared a few times. This rearrangement joins TRBV5-1 to TRBJ2-1, with D perhaps TRBD2 (6 bases). The CDR3 consists of 14 residues. From germline, CDR1 is SGHRS and CDR2 YFSETQ. Trimming stripped 6 bases from V and 5 bases from J, with 15 bases between. The CDR3 DNA reads TGCGCCAGCAAGGCTAGCGACTTGGACAATGAGCAGTTCTTC. Residues: CASKASDLDNEQFF.

This clonotype has at least ten counts. The rearrangement joins TRBV20-1 to TRBJ2-6; D is unresolved. Germline V gene sequence: CDR1 DFQATT, CDR2 SNEGSKA (reference sequence). The CDR3 has 12 residues. CDR3 nucleotides: TGCAAAGAAAGAGGTGGGGCCAACGTCCTGACTTTC. Protein sequence: CKERGGANVLTF.

The rearrangement links TRBV7-3 to TRBJ2-1; 9 positions match TRBD2. Germline V lookup: CDR1 SGHTA, CDR2 FQGTGA. V gave up 5 bases and J gave up 6 bases; unmatched junction bases: 14. This CDR3 region has 17 residues. The CDR3 loop is CASSPGAGGPWINEQFF. Written as DNA, the CDR3 is TGTGCCAGCAGCCCGGGGGCGGGAGGGCCCTGGATCAATGAGCAGTTCTTC.

The V call is TRBV12-3 or TRBV12-4, the J call TRBJ1-3; D is uncertain. The CDR3 is 16 amino acids. Between the trimmed V and J ends, which lost 11 bases and 0 bases, there was a span of 20 bases. The CDR3, as DNA: TGTGCCGATTCCGGCTCGGGGTTGCTCTCTGGAAACACCATATATTTT. This codes for CADSGSGLLSGNTIYF.

This clonotype was recorded many times. This sequence joins TRBV20-1 and TRBJ2-6; no firm D call. Trimming shortened V by 3 bases and J by 2 bases, and 2 bases separated the two germline ends. Germline CDR1 is DFQATT and CDR2 is SNEGSKA (reference sequence). The CDR3 loop spans 12 amino acids. The CDR3 loop reads CSASPGANVLTF. The CDR3 region has the DNA TGCAGTGCTAGCCCTGGGGCCAACGTCCTGACTTTC.

This chain connects TRBV5-5 to TRBJ2-2; D ambiguous. Trimming took 4 bases from V and 7 from J, leaving 11 bases between them. The germline V gene encodes CDR1 SGHKS and CDR2 YYEKEE (reference sequence). This CDR3 is built from 13 residues. The CDR3 DNA follows: TGTGCCAGCAGCCTGACGGTAAACGGGGAGCTGTTTTTT. The encoded protein is CASSLTVNGELFF. The full variable domain, rest sourced from reference TRBV5-5 and TRBJ2-2, is DAGVTQSPTHLIKTRGQQVTLRCSPISGHKSVSWYQQVLGQGPQFIFQYYEKEERGRGNFPDRFSARQFPNYSSELNVNALLLGDSALYLCASSLTVNGELFFGEGSRLTVL.

This clonotype came up a few times. The chain's CDR3 is CASSSGLNTAQYF. The DNA of the CDR3 is TGTGCCAGCAGTTCCGGACTCAATACAGCCCAGTACTTC. The chain links TRBV12-3 or TRBV12-4 to TRBJ2-5; D is possibly TRBD2 (5 bases). This CDR3 spans 13 amino acids. V was trimmed by 4 bases and J by 9 bases, leaving 15 bases between them.

This clonotype has a count of ten or more. V and J are TRBV20-1 and TRBJ2-3, with D possibly matching TRBD1 (6 bases). This CDR3 spans 15 amino acids. Trimming shortened V by 5 bases and J by 7 bases, and 22 bases separated the two germline ends. Germline assignment: CDR1 DFQATT and CDR2 SNEGSKA (reference sequence). The CDR3 loop reads CSALARDTSRHTQYF. CDR3 in DNA: TGCAGTGCTCTCGCCCGGGACACATCCAGACATACGCAGTATTTT.

The V and J genes are TRBV2 and TRBJ2-7; 9 bases line up with TRBD2. From germline, CDR1 is SNHLY and CDR2 FYNNEI. The length of the CDR3 is 18 residues. The CDR3 DNA reads TGTACCTTCTGTTTGAGCGGGAGGATCCTGGGTGGTGCTGACGAGCAGTACTTC. Translation gives CTFCLSGRILGGADEQYF.

The chain couples TRBV20-1 to TRBJ2-3, with D tentatively TRBD2 (6 bases). The V gene's germline CDR1 is DFQATT and CDR2 SNEGSKA (reference sequence). The CDR3 is 17 amino acids. Trimming left V 5 bases short and J 0 bases short, with 21 bases between. The DNA of the CDR3 is TGCAGTGCTGAATTCCTAGGAGCGGGCCCTAGCACAGATACGCAGTATTTT. As protein: CSAEFLGAGPSTDTQYF.

The rearrangement uses TRBV4-1 and TRBJ2-7; maybe TRBD1 (7 bases). Trimming shortened V by 4 bases and J by 6 bases, and 10 bases separated the two germline ends. Germline values: CDR1 MGHRA, CDR2 YSYEKL. The CDR3 loop spans 12 amino acids. This CDR3 reads CASSPQGGEQYF. The CDR3 nucleotides are TGCGCCAGCAGCCCCCAGGGGGGCGAGCAGTACTTC.

This clonotype has at least ten counts. The CDR3 DNA sequence: TGTGCCAGCACCACTCGGGGGGCCACAGATACGCAGTATTTT. It yields the protein CASTTRGATDTQYF. V is TRBV12-3 or TRBV12-4 and J is TRBJ2-3; weak D call: TRBD2 (7 bases). This CDR3 spans 14 amino acids. Trimming stripped 7 bases from V and 2 bases from J, with 13 bases between.

The J gene is TRBJ2-2, the V gene TRBV5-1; D unresolved. The CDR3 covers 13 residues. CDR1 and CDR2 from the germline V gene are SGHRS and YFSETQ. V lost 7 bases to trimming and J lost 5 bases, with 12 bases between them. CDR3 nucleotides: TGCGCCAGCTCTCCCTCGTGGACCGGGGAGCTGTTTTTT. Its protein product is CASSPSWTGELFF.

The V gene is TRBV24-1, the J gene TRBJ1-1, with 11 bases that match TRBD1. This CDR3 is built from 15 residues. CDR1 KGHDR and CDR2 SFDVKD come from the germline V gene. With V trimmed by 4 bases and J by 5 bases, 5 bases remained unmatched. The CDR3 region is CATSEPGQGETEAFF. For the CDR3, the DNA is TGTGCCACCAGTGAACCGGGACAGGGGGAGACTGAAGCTTTCTTT.

The chain recombines TRBV20-1 with TRBJ2-1, with 8 bases fitting TRBD2. After removal of 3 bases from V and 2 bases from J, the junction contained 18 bases not matched to a gene. CDR3 length: 19 residues. The germline CDR1 and CDR2 sequences are DFQATT and SNEGSKA (reference sequence). CDR3 sequence reads: CSAREVSGILLQPYNEQFF. Here the CDR3 DNA reads TGCAGTGCTAGGGAGGTTAGCGGGATCCTTCTTCAGCCCTACAATGAGCAGTTCTTC.

This clonotype was recorded a few times. This chain connects TRBV4-3 to TRBJ1-4, with 7 bases lining up with TRBD1. Trimming took 0 bases from V and 8 from J; bases not matched to a gene: 6. There are 15 residues in the CDR3. The germline V gene has CDR1 LGHNA and CDR2 YSLEER. CDR3 DNA sequence: TGCGCCAGCAGCCAAGAAACAGGGGCTGGCGAAAAACTGTTTTTT. Translating it yields CASSQETGAGEKLFF.

At least ten counts were recorded for this clonotype. The chain employs TRBV4-3 and TRBJ1-2; tentatively, D is TRBD1 (5 bases). The CDR3 loop spans 14 amino acids. Germline V lookup: CDR1 LGHNA, CDR2 YSLEER. With 3 bases removed from V and 8 bases from J, the gap between germline ends came to 16 bases. CDR3 coding DNA: TGCGCCAGCAGCCACCAGGGCGAATGGCACGGCTACACCTTC. Protein: CASSHQGEWHGYTF.